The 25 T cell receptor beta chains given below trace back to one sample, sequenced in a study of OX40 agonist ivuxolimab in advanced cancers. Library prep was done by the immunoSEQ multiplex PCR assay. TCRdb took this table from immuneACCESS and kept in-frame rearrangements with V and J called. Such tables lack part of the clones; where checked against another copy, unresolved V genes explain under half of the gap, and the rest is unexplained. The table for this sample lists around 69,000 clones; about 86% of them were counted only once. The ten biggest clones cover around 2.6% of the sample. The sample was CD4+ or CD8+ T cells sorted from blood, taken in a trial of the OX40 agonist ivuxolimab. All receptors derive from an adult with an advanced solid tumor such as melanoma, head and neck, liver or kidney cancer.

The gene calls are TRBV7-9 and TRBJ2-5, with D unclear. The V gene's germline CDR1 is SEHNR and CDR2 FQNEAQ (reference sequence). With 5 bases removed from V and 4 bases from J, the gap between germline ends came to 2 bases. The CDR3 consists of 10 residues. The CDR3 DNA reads TGTGCCAGCAGCGGAGAGACCCAGTACTTC. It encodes CASSGETQYF.

The CDR3 DNA follows: TGTGCCAGCAGTTTTCGGGCAGACTCGGGGCCCCAGCATTTT. It encodes CASSFRADSGPQHF. The chain joins TRBV28 to TRBJ1-5; D is unclear. The CDR3 spans 14 residues. V lost 3 bases and J lost 9, with 15 bases in between. Looked up from germline, CDR1 is MDHEN and CDR2 is SYDVKM.

The CDR3 here is CSVAGRGTEAFF. The CDR3 DNA sequence: TGCAGCGTGGCTGGACGGGGCACTGAAGCTTTCTTT. The genes are TRBV29-1 and TRBJ1-1; no clear D gene. The germline V and J ends were trimmed by 6 bases and 4 bases, with 12 bases remaining between them. Per the germline V gene, CDR1 is SQVTM and CDR2 is ANQGSEA. The CDR3 is 12 residues long.

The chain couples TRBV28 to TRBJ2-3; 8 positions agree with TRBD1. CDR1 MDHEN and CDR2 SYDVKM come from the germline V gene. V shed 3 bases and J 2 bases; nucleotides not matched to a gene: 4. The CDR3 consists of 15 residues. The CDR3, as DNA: TGTGCCAGCAGTTTTACAGGGGGACTCACAGATACGCAGTATTTT. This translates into CASSFTGGLTDTQYF.

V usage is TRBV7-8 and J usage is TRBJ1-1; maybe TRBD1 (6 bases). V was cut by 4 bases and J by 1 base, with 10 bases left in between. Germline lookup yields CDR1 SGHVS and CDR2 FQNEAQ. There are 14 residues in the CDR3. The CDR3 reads CASSSGRGNTEAFF. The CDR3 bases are TGTGCCAGCAGCTCGGGCAGGGGGAACACTGAAGCTTTCTTT.

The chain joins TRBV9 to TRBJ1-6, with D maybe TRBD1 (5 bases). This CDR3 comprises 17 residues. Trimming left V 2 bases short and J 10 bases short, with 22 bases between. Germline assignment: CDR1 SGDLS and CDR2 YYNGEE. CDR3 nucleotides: TGTGCCAGCAGCGTTTGGCAGGAGGGGCCTGGGAAATCACCCCTCCACTTT. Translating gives CASSVWQEGPGKSPLHF.

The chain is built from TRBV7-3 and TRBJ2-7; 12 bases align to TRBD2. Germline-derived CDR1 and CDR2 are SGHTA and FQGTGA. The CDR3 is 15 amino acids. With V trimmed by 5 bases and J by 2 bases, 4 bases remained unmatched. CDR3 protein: CASSTRTSGTYEQYF. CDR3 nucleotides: TGTGCCAGCAGCACCCGGACTAGCGGGACCTACGAGCAGTACTTC.

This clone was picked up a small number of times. CDR3 DNA: TGTGCCAGCAGGTGCACCGGGACCCCAACCTACGAGCAGTACTTC. Translated, it gives CASRCTGTPTYEQYF. The gene calls are TRBV21-1 and TRBJ2-7. TRBV21-1 is annotated as a pseudogene. The CDR3 covers 15 residues.

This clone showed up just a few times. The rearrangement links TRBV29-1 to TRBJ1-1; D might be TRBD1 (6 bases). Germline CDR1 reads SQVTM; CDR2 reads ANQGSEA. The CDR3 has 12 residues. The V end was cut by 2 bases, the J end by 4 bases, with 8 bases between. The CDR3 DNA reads TGCAGCGTTGAACAGGGGTTCACTGAAGCTTTCTTT. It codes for CSVEQGFTEAFF. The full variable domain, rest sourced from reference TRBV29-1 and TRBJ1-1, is SAVISQKPSRDICQRGTSLTIQCQVDSQVTMMFWYRQQPGQSLTLIATANQGSEATYESGFVIDKFPISRPNLTFSTLTVSNMSPEDSSIYLCSVEQGFTEAFFGQGTRLTVV.

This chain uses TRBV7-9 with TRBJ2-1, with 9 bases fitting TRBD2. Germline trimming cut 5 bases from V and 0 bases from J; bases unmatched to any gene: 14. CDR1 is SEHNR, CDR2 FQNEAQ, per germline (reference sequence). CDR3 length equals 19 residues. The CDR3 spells CASSPSVAGGTNSYNEQFF. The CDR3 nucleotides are TGTGCCAGCAGCCCGTCGGTGGCGGGAGGGACTAACTCCTACAATGAGCAGTTCTTC.

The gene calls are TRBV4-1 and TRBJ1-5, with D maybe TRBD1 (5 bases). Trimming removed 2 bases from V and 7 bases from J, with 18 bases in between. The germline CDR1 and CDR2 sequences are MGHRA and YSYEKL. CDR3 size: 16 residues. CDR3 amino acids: CASSQLVVQGEQPQHF. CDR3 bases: TGCGCCAGCAGCCAATTAGTTGTCCAGGGCGAACAGCCCCAGCATTTT.

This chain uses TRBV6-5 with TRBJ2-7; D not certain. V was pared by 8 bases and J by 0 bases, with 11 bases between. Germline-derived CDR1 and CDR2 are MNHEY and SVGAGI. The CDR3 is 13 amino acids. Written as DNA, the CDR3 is TGTGCCAGCCATAGGGCCAACTCCTACGAGCAGTACTTC. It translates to CASHRANSYEQYF.

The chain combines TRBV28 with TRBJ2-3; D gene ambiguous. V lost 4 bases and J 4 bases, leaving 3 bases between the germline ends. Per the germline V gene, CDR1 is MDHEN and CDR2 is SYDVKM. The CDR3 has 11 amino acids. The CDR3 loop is CASSWSDTQYF. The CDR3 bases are TGTGCCAGCAGTTGGTCAGATACGCAGTATTTT. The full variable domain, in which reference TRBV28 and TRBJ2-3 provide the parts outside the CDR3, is DVKVTQSSRYLVKRTGEKVFLECVQDMDHENMFWYRQDPGLGLRLIYFSYDVKMKEKGDIPEGYSVSREKKERFSLILESASTNQTSMYLCASSWSDTQYFGPGTRLTVL.

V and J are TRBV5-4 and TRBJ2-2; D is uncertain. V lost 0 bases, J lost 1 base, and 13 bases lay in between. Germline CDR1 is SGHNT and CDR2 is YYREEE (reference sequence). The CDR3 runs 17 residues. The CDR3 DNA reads TGTGCCAGCAGCTTGGCTGGTGGCAGGCGGAACACCGGGGAGCTGTTTTTT. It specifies CASSLAGGRRNTGELFF.

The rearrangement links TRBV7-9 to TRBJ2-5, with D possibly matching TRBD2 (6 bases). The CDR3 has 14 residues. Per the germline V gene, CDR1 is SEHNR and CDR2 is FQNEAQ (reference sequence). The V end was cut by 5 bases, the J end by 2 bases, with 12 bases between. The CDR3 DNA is TGTGCCAGCAGCCCGGCGGCGGGACAAGAGACCCAGTACTTC. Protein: CASSPAAGQETQYF.

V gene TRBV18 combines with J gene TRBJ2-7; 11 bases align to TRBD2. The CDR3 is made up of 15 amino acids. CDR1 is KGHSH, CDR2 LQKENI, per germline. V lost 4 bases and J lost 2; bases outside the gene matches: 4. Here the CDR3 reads CASSLGTSGTYEQYF. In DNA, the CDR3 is TGTGCCAGCTCACTAGGGACTAGCGGTACCTACGAGCAGTACTTC.

The CDR3 loop reads CASSVGARGTDTQYF. In DNA, the CDR3 is TGTGCCAGCAGCGTAGGAGCCCGGGGCACAGATACGCAGTATTTT. The chain recombines TRBV9 with TRBJ2-3; D gene unclear. Germline CDR1 reads SGDLS; CDR2 reads YYNGEE. The CDR3 covers 15 residues. With 0 bases removed from V and 1 base from J, the gap between germline ends came to 9 bases.

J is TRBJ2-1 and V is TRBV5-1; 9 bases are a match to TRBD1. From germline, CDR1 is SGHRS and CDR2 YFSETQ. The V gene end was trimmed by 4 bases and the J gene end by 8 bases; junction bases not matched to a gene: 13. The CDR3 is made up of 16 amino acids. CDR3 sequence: CASSLWGDRDKDEQFF. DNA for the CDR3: TGCGCCAGCAGCCTGTGGGGGGACAGGGATAAGGATGAGCAGTTCTTC.

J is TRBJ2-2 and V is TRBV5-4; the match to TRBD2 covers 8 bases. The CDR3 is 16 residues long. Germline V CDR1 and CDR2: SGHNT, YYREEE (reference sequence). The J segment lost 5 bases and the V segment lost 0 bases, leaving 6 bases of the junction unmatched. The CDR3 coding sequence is TGTGCCAGCAGCTTGGGGGGGCTAGCGGGTACCGGGGAGCTGTTTTTT. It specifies CASSLGGLAGTGELFF.

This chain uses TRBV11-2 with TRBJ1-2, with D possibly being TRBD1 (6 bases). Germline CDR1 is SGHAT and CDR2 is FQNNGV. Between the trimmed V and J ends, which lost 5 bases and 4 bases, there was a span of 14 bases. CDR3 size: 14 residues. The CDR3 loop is CASSPQQGRYGYTF. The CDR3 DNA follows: TGTGCCAGCAGCCCGCAACAGGGTCGCTATGGCTACACCTTC. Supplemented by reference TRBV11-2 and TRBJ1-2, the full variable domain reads EAGVAQSPRYKIIEKRQSVAFWCNPISGHATLYWYQQILGQGPKLLIQFQNNGVVDDSQLPKDRFSAERLKGVDSTLKIQPAKLEDSAVYLCASSPQQGRYGYTFGSGTRLTVV.

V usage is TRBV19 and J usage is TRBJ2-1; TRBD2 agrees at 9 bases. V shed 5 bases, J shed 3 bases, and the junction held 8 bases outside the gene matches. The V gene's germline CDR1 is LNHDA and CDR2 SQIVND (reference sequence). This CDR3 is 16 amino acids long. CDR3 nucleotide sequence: TGTGCCAGTAGTTTTAGCGGGAGAGTGGTCTACAATGAGCAGTTCTTC. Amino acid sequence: CASSFSGRVVYNEQFF.

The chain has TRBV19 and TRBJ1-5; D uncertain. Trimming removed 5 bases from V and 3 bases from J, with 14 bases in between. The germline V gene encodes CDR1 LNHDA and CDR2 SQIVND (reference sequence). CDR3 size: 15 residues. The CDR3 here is CASSEDTRNNQPQHF. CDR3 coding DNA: TGTGCCAGTAGTGAAGACACGAGAAACAATCAGCCCCAGCATTTT.

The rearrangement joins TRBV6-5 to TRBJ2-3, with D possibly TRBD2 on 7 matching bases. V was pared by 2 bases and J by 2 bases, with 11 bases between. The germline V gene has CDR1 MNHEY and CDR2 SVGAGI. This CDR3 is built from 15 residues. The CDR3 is CASSYRRGATDTQYF. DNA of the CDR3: TGTGCCAGCAGTTACCGCCGGGGGGCCACAGATACGCAGTATTTT.

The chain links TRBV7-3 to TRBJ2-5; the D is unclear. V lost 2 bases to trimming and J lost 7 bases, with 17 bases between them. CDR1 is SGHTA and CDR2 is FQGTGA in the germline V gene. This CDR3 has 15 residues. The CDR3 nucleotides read TGTGCCAGCAGCTTACGTCCAGGTCAGAAGGGGACCCAGTACTTC. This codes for CASSLRPGQKGTQYF. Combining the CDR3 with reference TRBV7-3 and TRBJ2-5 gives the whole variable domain GAGVSQTPSNKVTEKGKYVELRCDPISGHTALYWYRQSLGQGPEFLIYFQGTGAADDSGLPNDRFFAVRPEGSVSTLKIQRTERGDSAVYLCASSLRPGQKGTQYFGPGTRLLVL.

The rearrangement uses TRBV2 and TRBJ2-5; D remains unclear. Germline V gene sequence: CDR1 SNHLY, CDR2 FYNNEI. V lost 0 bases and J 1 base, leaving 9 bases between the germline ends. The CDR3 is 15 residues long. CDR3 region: CASSEALTVQETQYF. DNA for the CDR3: TGTGCCAGCAGTGAAGCGCTTACAGTCCAAGAGACCCAGTACTTC.